The 7 T cell receptor beta chains below come from one sample, sequenced in a study of CD8 T cells in Susac syndrome. Random hexamers were used to reverse transcribe the RNA input (about 0.5 to 1 ug). TCRdb reanalysed the immunoSEQ multiplex PCR reads using MiXCR and keeps one entry per CDR3 protein. The data show approximately 120,000 distinct CDR3 sequences, roughly 97% seen once. Specimen: CD4+ T cells from PBMCs. The receptors derive from a human donor in good health.

CDR3 DNA: TGTGCCAACTCAGAGACCAGAAGCAATCAGCCCCAGCATTTT. Translation: CANSETRSNQPQHF. The chain employs TRBV2 and TRBJ1-5; no clear D. Trimming removed 10 bases from V and 1 base from J, with 14 bases in between. Germline CDR1 reads SNHLY; CDR2 reads FYNNEI. This CDR3 is built from 14 residues.

The genes are TRBV28 and TRBJ1-5, with TRBD1 identical over 8 bases. The CDR3 runs to 15 residues. Germline V lookup: CDR1 MDHEN, CDR2 SYDVKM. J lost 3 bases, V lost 8 bases, and 9 bases had no gene match. The CDR3 DNA reads as TGTGCCAGCCTTTCCGGGACAGGCCTCAATCAGCCCCAGCATTTT. This encodes CASLSGTGLNQPQHF.

CDR3 sequence reads: CASSFQKGGSYEQYF. CDR3 nucleotides: TGTGCCAGCAGCTTCCAGAAGGGGGGATCCTACGAGCAGTACTTC. V usage is TRBV7-2 and J usage is TRBJ2-7; D may correspond to TRBD1 or TRBD2 (6 bases each). Germline V gene data show CDR1 as SGHTA and CDR2 as FQGNSA. Between the trimmed V and J ends, which lost 3 bases and 1 base, there was a span of 13 bases. This CDR3 contains 15 residues.

CDR3 protein: CASVRAGTQYF. The CDR3 DNA reads TGTGCCAGCGTTCGGGCTGGTACGCAGTATTTT. The rearrangement links TRBV2 to TRBJ2-3, with D unresolved. The CDR3 sequence is 11 residues long. Per the germline V gene, CDR1 is SNHLY and CDR2 is FYNNEI. V lost 8 bases, J lost 8 bases, and 11 bases lay in between.

V is TRBV28 and J is TRBJ1-5; unclear D gene. CDR3 size: 12 residues. Trimming stripped 2 bases from V and 6 bases from J, with 5 bases between. In germline, CDR1 is MDHEN, CDR2 SYDVKM. CDR3 sequence: CASSLMAQPQHF. The DNA of the CDR3 is TGTGCCAGCAGTTTAATGGCTCAGCCCCAGCATTTT.

The chain couples TRBV29-1 to TRBJ2-5, with a tentative D call TRBD2 (5 bases). V lost 3 bases and J 5 bases, leaving 13 bases between the germline ends. Germline CDR1 reads SQVTM; CDR2 reads ANQGSEA. The CDR3 is made up of 13 amino acids. The CDR3 loop reads CSVDSGMRETQYF. The CDR3 DNA follows: TGCAGCGTTGATTCCGGGATGAGGGAGACCCAGTACTTC.

The chain combines TRBV2 with TRBJ2-5, with unresolved D. Trimming shortened V by 6 bases and J by 1 base, and 12 bases separated the two germline ends. This CDR3 has 14 amino acids. Germline-derived CDR1 and CDR2 are SNHLY and FYNNEI. The CDR3 sequence: CASSVLTVQETQYF. DNA for the CDR3: TGTGCCAGCAGCGTTCTGACGGTCCAAGAGACCCAGTACTTC.